These T cell receptor beta chains were read from a single sample in a study of T-cell memory formation after mild COVID-19. TCRdb passed the 5' RACE reads through MiXCR, listing each CDR3 protein once. The sample holds around 340,000 distinct CDR3 sequences; around a sixth are singletons and the top ten take about 22%. The sample taken for sequencing was PBMCs or a T cell subset sorted from them (not recorded which). These receptors all stem from a young man who had mild COVID-19 (a few samples of this study predate the infection). Cell type and time point are not known. Both conserved end residues are part of each CDR3. The order of the fields is V gene, CDR3 protein.

V gene: TRBV27; CDR3 protein: CASSFSSGPYGYTF
V gene: TRBV6-2/TRBV6-3; CDR3 protein: CASSYLSSYNEQFF
V gene: TRBV7-9; CDR3 protein: CASSLWSGGFTDTQYF
V gene: TRBV20-1; CDR3 protein: CSAREAGGPVEQFF
V gene: TRBV5-1; CDR3 protein: CASSLSGQRQETQYF
V gene: TRBV11-2; CDR3 protein: CASSLDRGGGGGYTF
V gene: TRBV5-1; CDR3 protein: CASSKDIYGYTF
V gene: TRBV4-1; CDR3 protein: CASSQDLTGVGELFF
V gene: TRBV4-1; CDR3 protein: CASSQRTGGTPDTQYF
V gene: TRBV9; CDR3 protein: CASSVGGVGTDTQYF
V gene: TRBV12-3/TRBV12-4; CDR3 protein: CASSLGTIAKNIQYF
V gene: TRBV29-1; CDR3 protein: CSVRDSRSTEAFF
V gene: TRBV20-1; CDR3 protein: CSASPETNYEQYF
V gene: TRBV2; CDR3 protein: CASLEVEYGGDSPLHF
V gene: TRBV29-1; CDR3 protein: CSGGGSVIDTQYF